This T cell receptor (beta chain) was observed in a study of blood T cell repertoires in COVID-19. Overall study context: Collection of acute and convalescent COVID-19 samples took place in the United States, Italy and Spain. Nucleic acid was either cDNA or gDNA, and it came from T cells, B-cell-depleted T cells, or PBMCs.

Deletions cut 2 bases from V and 10 bases from J, with 6 bases between. Looked up from germline, CDR1 is SNHLY and CDR2 is FYNNEI. The CDR3 has 12 amino acids. Original data processing: By means of reference gene primer amplification, nucleated cell counts were estimated. Profiled with immunoSEQ multiplex PCR; TCRdb holds only in-frame clones, not every one. The DNA gave D and trimming, while V, J and clone size come from that table. The data contain almost 500,000 clones, 80% to 90% of them singletons. Two negative PCRs, clearance, or symptom resolution characterized the recovered Cohort 3 donors. The sample was PBMCs or T cells enriched from blood (not recorded which). The rearrangement joins TRBV2 to TRBJ1-6; D gene uncertain. This TCR was recovered from a woman aged 60-75 years who had recovered from COVID-19. The CDR3 region has the DNA TGTGCCAGCAGTGAACGTTTGTCACCCCTCCACTTT. This gives the protein CASSERLSPLHF.